A selection of T cell receptor beta chains follows, all from one sample in a study of CD8 T cells in ankylosing spondylitis. MiXCR was run by TCRdb on the 5' RACE reads, yielding one entry per CDR3 protein. The table has approximately 43,000 distinct CDR3 sequences, 3% to 4.5% seen once. Sequencing was performed on blood, either unsorted or a sorted T cell fraction (not recorded which). These receptors all come from a female donor with ankylosing spondylitis or in good health (not recorded which). Each CDR3 is given with its conserved first and last residue. A D gene is named only where the DNA matches it firmly. Clone sizes are shown as once, few, many, or a class for an expanded clone.

v_gene	j_gene	abundance	d_gene	CDR3aa	CDR3nt
TRBV9	TRBJ1-2	many	TRBD1	CASSVTNGQEGYGYTF	TGTGCCAGCAGCGTAACGAACGGACAGGAGGGCTATGGCTACACCTTC
TRBV9	TRBJ2-1	many	.	CASSARDPRNEQFF	TGTGCCAGCAGCGCCCGGGATCCCAGGAATGAGCAGTTCTTC
TRBV9	TRBJ2-1	many	.	CASSVSPSVYNEQFF	TGTGCCAGCAGCGTCTCCCCATCGGTCTACAATGAGCAGTTCTTC
TRBV9	TRBJ1-2	many	.	CASSVGGGDGSYTF	TGTGCCAGCAGCGTAGGGGGCGGCGATGGCTCCTACACCTTC
TRBV9	TRBJ2-2	many	TRBD1	CASSVAPQDRGTGELFF	TGTGCCAGCAGCGTGGCCCCTCAGGACAGGGGCACCGGGGAGCTGTTTTTT
TRBV9	TRBJ1-1	many	.	CASSGLGRVDGTEAFF	TGTGCCAGCAGCGGCCTCGGCAGGGTGGATGGCACTGAAGCTTTCTTT
TRBV9	TRBJ2-3	many	TRBD2	CASSVGVAGGTDTQYF	TGTGCCAGCAGCGTTGGGGTAGCGGGGGGTACAGATACGCAGTATTTT
TRBV9	TRBJ2-7	many	.	CASSERADYSSYEQYF	TGTGCCAGCTCCGAGAGGGCAGACTATAGCTCCTACGAGCAGTACTTC
TRBV9	TRBJ2-1	many	TRBD2	CASSSKRGANYNEQFF	TGTGCCAGCAGCTCTAAGCGGGGGGCTAACTACAATGAGCAGTTCTTC
TRBV9	TRBJ2-5	many	TRBD1	CASARWDSQETQYF	TGTGCCAGCGCCCGATGGGACAGCCAAGAGACCCAGTACTTC
TRBV9	TRBJ2-3	many	.	CASSVEHTSADTQYF	TGTGCCAGCAGCGTAGAGCATACGTCCGCAGATACGCAGTATTTT
TRBV9	TRBJ1-4	many	.	CASSVRSGEKLFF	TGTGCCAGCAGCGTTAGGAGCGGGGAAAAACTGTTTTTT
TRBV9	TRBJ1-1	many	.	CASSDSDLPNTEAFF	TGTGCCAGCAGCGACTCGGACCTCCCGAACACTGAAGCTTTCTTT
TRBV9	TRBJ1-5	many	.	CASSPVAAGQPQHF	TGTGCCAGCAGCCCAGTGGCGGCAGGTCAGCCCCAGCATTTT
TRBV9	TRBJ2-2	many	.	CASSGTGMNTGELFF	TGTGCCAGCAGCGGAACAGGGATGAACACCGGGGAGCTGTTTTTT
TRBV9	TRBJ2-1	few	.	CASSAHRRTYNEQFF	TGTGCCAGCAGCGCCCACAGGCGTACCTACAATGAGCAGTTCTTC
TRBV9	TRBJ2-3	many	.	CASSATGSTDTQYF	TGTGCCAGCAGCGCTACAGGGAGCACAGATACGCAGTATTTT